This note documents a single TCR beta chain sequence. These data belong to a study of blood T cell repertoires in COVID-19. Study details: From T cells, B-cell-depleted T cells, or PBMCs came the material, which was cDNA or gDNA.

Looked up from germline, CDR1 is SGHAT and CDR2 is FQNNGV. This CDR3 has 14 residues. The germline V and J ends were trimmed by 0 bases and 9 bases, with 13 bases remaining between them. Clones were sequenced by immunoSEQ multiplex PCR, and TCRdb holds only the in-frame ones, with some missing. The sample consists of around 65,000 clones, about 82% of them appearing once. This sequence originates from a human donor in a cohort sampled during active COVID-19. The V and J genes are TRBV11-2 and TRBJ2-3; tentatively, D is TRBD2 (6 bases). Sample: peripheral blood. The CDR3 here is CASSLERMRGTQYF. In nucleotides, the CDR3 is TGTGCCAGCAGCTTAGAGCGTATGCGGGGAACGCAGTATTTT.